This section outlines one T cell receptor beta chain sequence together with its context. Original analysis: Counts of nucleated cells, estimated from reference gene primer amplification, were obtained. Repertoires were generated with immunoSEQ multiplex PCR, while TCRdb's copy carries only in-frame clones and drops some. From that table come the V and J calls and clone size; the DNA was used to work out D and trimming. Of 30,000 to 45,000 clones listed, roughly 86% are singletons. These data come from a study of blood T cell repertoires in COVID-19. Turning to the study itself: The United States, Italy and Spain supplied acute and convalescent COVID-19 samples. PBMCs, B-cell-depleted T cells, or T cells were the source of the cDNA or gDNA that made up the material.

V lost 5 bases to trimming and J lost 1 base; unmatched junction nucleotides: 10. The CDR3 loop spans 18 amino acids. Looked up from germline, CDR1 is SGHTA and CDR2 is FQGNSA. This chain links TRBV7-2 with TRBJ2-1, with TRBD2 matching over 11 bases. This TCR came from a human donor in a cohort sampled during active COVID-19. The specimen was peripheral blood. The CDR3 DNA reads TGTGCCAGCAGCATCGGGCGGCTAGCGGGAGGTTCCTACAATGAGCAGTTCTTC. Translated, it gives CASSIGRLAGGSYNEQFF.